This T cell receptor (beta chain) was identified during a study of T cells in tuberculosis (dated 2018 in TCRdb). For context, the study as a whole: In the study, CD1B tetramers and high-throughput TCR immunosequencing were combined to characterize T cells specific for the mycobacterial lipid antigen glucose monomycolate (GMM). IGRA-negative adolescents, IGRA-positive adolescents with latent tuberculosis and adults with active tuberculosis, nine to ten per group, were compared in a South African clinical cohort.

At study entry, adolescents were screened for latent tuberculosis infection by tuberculin skin test and QuantiFERON-TB GOLD In-Tube IGRA. Unsorted cryopreserved PBMC were immunosequenced, covering on average approximately 90,000 T cells per clinical donor. Eleven high schools in the Worcester region of the Western Cape, South Africa, served as enrollment sites for adolescents aged 12 to 18 years. Roughly 10 M. tuberculosis-infected adolescents and around 10 uninfected adolescents were selected, with the two groups matched for age and sex. PBMC from adolescents were isolated by density centrifugation from freshly drawn heparinized blood and then cryopreserved. CDR1 is given as GTSNPN and CDR2 as SVGIG, both from the germline V gene (reference sequence). Taken from cysteine to phenylalanine, the CDR3 has 14 residues. Kept here is only the CDR3 DNA, which spans 42 bases and is read in frame from base 1. V is pruned by 2 bases and J by 7 bases, leaving 8 bases of the junction without a gene match.

As concerns this clone: Its antigen target is currently unknown. The sample holds no much larger clone one base away, and base qualities are not on file.

The immunoSEQ multiplex PCR assay was used to generate TCR libraries, with TCR-beta and/or TCR-alpha/delta assays applied to each sample. The Illumina high-throughput platform was used to sequence the amplified TCR libraries. In the original analysis: Clustering and dimensionality reduction were performed using pairwise TCRdist distances among GMM-specific receptors from ex vivo sorted or in vitro expanded T cells. Each clinical repertoire received a mean NN-distance score, defined as the average TCRdist to the nearest 10% of tetramer-positive reference sequences. GEM TCR motif frequency was computed as the fraction of unique TCRs matching known GEM sequences by V/J usage and CDR3 length. Active tuberculosis was classified by linear discriminant analysis with leave-one-out cross-validation, implemented in scikit-learn. The source is immuneACCESS, and TCRdb retained only in-frame sequences with V and J called. Part of the clones is not carried over; for the studies checked, unresolved V genes explain less than half of this, and the remainder is unexplained. V and J calls and clone size come straight from that table; D and trimming were deduced from the DNA. Across this sample there are some 25,000 clones, with around 95% seen only once. The top ten clonotypes cover roughly 9% of the sample.

What the research found in general, with its limitations: Active tuberculosis TCR-alpha repertoires showed smaller mean NN-distances to GMM-specific TCRs than IGRA-negative controls, suggesting clonal expansion of these TCRs. A classifier using the diverse GMM-specific repertoire reached roughly 89% accuracy (AUROC around 0.9), compared with around 70% accuracy using GEM motif frequencies. Clinical samples were selected based on which cryopreserved specimens were available, and the active tuberculosis cases were adults whereas the controls were adolescents. The smaller NN-distances were partly driven by shorter CDR3-alpha lengths in active tuberculosis patients, and the difference for TCR-beta did not reach statistical significance.

This sequence was found in a donor aged 10-29 years with latent tuberculosis or without tuberculosis infection. The rearrangement combines TRBV30 with TRBJ2-4; 7 nucleotides in the junction match TRBD1. Sequenced: PBMCs. The DNA reads TGTGCCTGGAGTCTGGGACAGTTCAACAACATTCAGTACTTC. It is translated as CAWSLGQFNNIQYF. This CDR3, with the reference TRBV30 and TRBJ2-4 proteins standing in past its ends, gives the full variable domain SQTIHQWPATLVQPVGSPLSLECTVEGTSNPNLYWYRQAAGRGLQLLFYSVGIGQISSEVPQNLSASRPQDRQFILSSKKLLLSDSGFYLCAWSLGQFNNIQYFGAGTRLSVL.